The rows below give T cell receptor beta chains drawn from one sample of a study of breast tumors, draining lymph nodes, adjacent tissues. From the multiplex PCR reads, TCRdb called clonotypes with MiXCR, one entry per CDR3 protein. The data show some 100,000 distinct CDR3 sequences, about 20% seen once. Sequenced input: axillary lymph node tissue. The receptors shown here come from a female donor with breast cancer. Some clones in this sample may be carry-over from other donors' samples. The CDR3 runs from the conserved cysteine through the conserved F or W. Fields, in order: clone size, J gene, V gene, D gene, CDR3 DNA, CDR3 protein. A D gene is named only where the DNA matches it firmly. Rows give clone size only sometimes, using once, few, many, or a class for an expanded clone.

abundance: few
j_gene: TRBJ1-4
v_gene: TRBV30
d_gene: NA
CDR3nt: TGTGCCTGGAGGTCGGGTTATCAGACTAATGAAAAACTGTTTTTT
CDR3aa: CAWRSGYQTNEKLFF

abundance: NA
j_gene: TRBJ1-3
v_gene: TRBV7-2
d_gene: TRBD1
CDR3nt: TGTGCCAGCAGCTATGGACAGGGCAATGGAAACACCATATGGTTT
CDR3aa: CASSYGQGNGNTIWF

abundance: many
j_gene: TRBJ2-7
v_gene: TRBV28
d_gene: TRBD1
CDR3nt: TGTGCCAGCAACTACAGGGGGGTACCCTACGAGCAGTACTTC
CDR3aa: CASNYRGVPYEQYF

abundance: NA
j_gene: TRBJ2-2
v_gene: TRBV3-1
d_gene: NA
CDR3nt: TGTGCCAGCAGAGGAACGGGGACCGGGGAGCTGTTTTTT
CDR3aa: CASRGTGTGELFF

abundance: many
j_gene: TRBJ1-2
v_gene: TRBV30
d_gene: NA
CDR3nt: TGTGCCTGGAGTGGCGGCCTGAGCGATGGCTACACCTTC
CDR3aa: CAWSGGLSDGYTF

abundance: many
j_gene: TRBJ2-1
v_gene: TRBV5-1
d_gene: TRBD2
CDR3nt: TGCGCCAGCAGCTTTCGAGCTAGCGGGAGCAGTCAGGAGCAGTTCTTC
CDR3aa: CASSFRASGSSQEQFF

abundance: many
j_gene: TRBJ2-1
v_gene: TRBV20-1
d_gene: NA
CDR3nt: TGCAGTGCCTACACACTCGGAGGATCTCCCTACAATGAGCAGTTCTTC
CDR3aa: CSAYTLGGSPYNEQFF

abundance: many
j_gene: TRBJ1-3
v_gene: TRBV2
d_gene: NA
CDR3nt: TGTGCCAGCAGTGAAGGGGGGTCAGACACCATATATTTT
CDR3aa: CASSEGGSDTIYF

abundance: many
j_gene: TRBJ2-2
v_gene: TRBV9
d_gene: NA
CDR3nt: TGTGCCAGCAGCGTACTAGCTGACACCGGGGAGCTGTTTTTT
CDR3aa: CASSVLADTGELFF

abundance: many
j_gene: TRBJ1-6
v_gene: TRBV2
d_gene: NA
CDR3nt: TGTGCCACCCAGGGAGGGACCCCCAATTCACCCCTCCACTTT
CDR3aa: CATQGGTPNSPLHF

abundance: once
j_gene: TRBJ2-7
v_gene: TRBV30
d_gene: NA
CDR3nt: TGTGCCTGGACGCGTGCGTACGAGCAGTACTTC
CDR3aa: CAWTRAYEQYF

abundance: many
j_gene: TRBJ1-2
v_gene: TRBV6-1
d_gene: TRBD1
CDR3nt: TGTGCCAGCAGAAGAGGGGACAGCGCTAACTATGGCTACACCTTC
CDR3aa: CASRRGDSANYGYTF

abundance: NA
j_gene: TRBJ2-3
v_gene: TRBV19
d_gene: NA
CDR3nt: TGTGCCAGTTCTCGAGAGGGCACAGATACGCAGTATTTT
CDR3aa: CASSREGTDTQYF

abundance: many
j_gene: TRBJ2-5
v_gene: TRBV11-2
d_gene: NA
CDR3nt: TGTGCCAGCAGCTCAAGCCTAGGACAGTGGGATACAGAGACCCAGTACTTC
CDR3aa: CASSSSLGQWDTETQYF

abundance: many
j_gene: TRBJ2-7
v_gene: TRBV6-5
d_gene: TRBD1
CDR3nt: TGTGCCAGCACTCGCTACAGGGGCAGTTTCTACGAGCAGTACTTC
CDR3aa: CASTRYRGSFYEQYF

abundance: many
j_gene: TRBJ2-1
v_gene: TRBV12-3/TRBV12-4
d_gene: NA
CDR3nt: TGTGCCAGCAGTTTTAGATATGAGCAGTTCTTC
CDR3aa: CASSFRYEQFF

abundance: NA
j_gene: TRBJ1-1
v_gene: TRBV29-1
d_gene: TRBD1
CDR3nt: TGCAGCGGCGGGACAGGTGGGACTGAAGCTTTCTTT
CDR3aa: CSGGTGGTEAFF

abundance: many
j_gene: TRBJ2-3
v_gene: TRBV20-1
d_gene: NA
CDR3nt: TGCAGTGCTAGCGGGCCTAGCACAGATACGCAGTATTTT
CDR3aa: CSASGPSTDTQYF

abundance: NA
j_gene: TRBJ2-3
v_gene: TRBV7-9
d_gene: NA
CDR3nt: TGTGCCAGCAGGGACTGGTCAAGCACAGATACGCAGTATTTT
CDR3aa: CASRDWSSTDTQYF